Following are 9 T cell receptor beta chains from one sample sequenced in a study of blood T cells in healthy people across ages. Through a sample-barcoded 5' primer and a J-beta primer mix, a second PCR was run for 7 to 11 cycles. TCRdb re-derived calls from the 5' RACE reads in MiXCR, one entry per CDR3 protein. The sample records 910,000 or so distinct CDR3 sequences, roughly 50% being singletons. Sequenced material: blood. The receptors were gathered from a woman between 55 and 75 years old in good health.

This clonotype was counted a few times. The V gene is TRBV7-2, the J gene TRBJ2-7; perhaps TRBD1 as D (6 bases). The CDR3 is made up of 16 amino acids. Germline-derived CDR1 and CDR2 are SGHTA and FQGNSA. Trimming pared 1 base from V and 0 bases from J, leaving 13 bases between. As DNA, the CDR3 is TGTGCCAGCAGCTTAGAATCCCGGGACACCTCCTACGAGCAGTACTTC. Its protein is CASSLESRDTSYEQYF.

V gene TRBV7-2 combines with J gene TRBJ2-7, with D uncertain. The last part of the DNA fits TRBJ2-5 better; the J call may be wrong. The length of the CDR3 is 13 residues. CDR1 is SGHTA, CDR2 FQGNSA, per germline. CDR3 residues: CASSQTRIETQYF. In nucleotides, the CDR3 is TGTGCCAGCAGCCAGACGCGGATTGAGACCCAGTACTTC.

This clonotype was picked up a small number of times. CDR3 nucleotide sequence: TGTGCCAGCAGCTTAGTGCGGGGGACAGGGGATCAGCCCCAGCATTTT. Protein: CASSLVRGTGDQPQHF. The V gene is TRBV7-2, the J gene TRBJ1-5; TRBD1 agrees at 10 bases. This CDR3 region has 16 residues. The germline V gene encodes CDR1 SGHTA and CDR2 FQGNSA. V lost 1 base and J lost 5; bases outside the gene matches: 5.

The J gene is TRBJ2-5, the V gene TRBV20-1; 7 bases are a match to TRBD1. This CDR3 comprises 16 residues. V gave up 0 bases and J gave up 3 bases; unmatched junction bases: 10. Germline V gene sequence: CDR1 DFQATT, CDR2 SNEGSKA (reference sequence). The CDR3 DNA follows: TGCAGTGCTAGAGATGGGTTAAGGGACAGAGAAGAGACCCAGTACTTC. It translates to CSARDGLRDREETQYF.

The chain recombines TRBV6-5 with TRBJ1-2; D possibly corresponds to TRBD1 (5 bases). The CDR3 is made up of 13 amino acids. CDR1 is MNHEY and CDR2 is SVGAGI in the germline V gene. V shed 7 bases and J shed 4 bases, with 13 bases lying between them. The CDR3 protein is CASTLDSRYGYTF. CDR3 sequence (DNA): TGTGCCAGCACGTTAGACAGTCGCTATGGCTACACCTTC.

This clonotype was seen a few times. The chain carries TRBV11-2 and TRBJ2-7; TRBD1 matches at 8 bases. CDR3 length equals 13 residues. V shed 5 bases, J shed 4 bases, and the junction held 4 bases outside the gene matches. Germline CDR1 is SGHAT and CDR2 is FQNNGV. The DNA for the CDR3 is TGTGCCAGCAGCCAATGGACAGGGTACGAGCAGTACTTC. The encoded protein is CASSQWTGYEQYF.

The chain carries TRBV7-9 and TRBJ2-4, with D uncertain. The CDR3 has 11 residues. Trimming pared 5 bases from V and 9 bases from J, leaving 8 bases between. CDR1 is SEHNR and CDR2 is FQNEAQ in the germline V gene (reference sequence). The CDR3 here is CASSLRGIQYF. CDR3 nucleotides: TGTGCCAGCAGCCTAAGAGGCATTCAGTACTTC.

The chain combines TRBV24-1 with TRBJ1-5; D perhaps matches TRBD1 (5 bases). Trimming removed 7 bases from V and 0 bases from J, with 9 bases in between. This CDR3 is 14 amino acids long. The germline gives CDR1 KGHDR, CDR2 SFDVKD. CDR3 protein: CATSPGYSNQPQHF. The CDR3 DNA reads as TGTGCCACCAGCCCAGGGTATAGCAATCAGCCCCAGCATTTT.

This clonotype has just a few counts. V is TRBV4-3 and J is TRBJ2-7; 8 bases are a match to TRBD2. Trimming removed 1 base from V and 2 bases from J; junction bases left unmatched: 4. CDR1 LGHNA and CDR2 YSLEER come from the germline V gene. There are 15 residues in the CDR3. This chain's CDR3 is CASSQVLAGTYEQYF. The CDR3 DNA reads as TGCGCCAGCAGCCAAGTGTTAGCGGGAACCTACGAGCAGTACTTC.